The 6 T cell receptor beta chains reported below all come from one sample, sequenced in a study of cytomegalovirus exposure and HLA in healthy donors. PCR employed 60 Vbeta and 13 Jbeta primers. Profiled with immunoSEQ multiplex PCR; TCRdb holds only in-frame clones, not every one. The data show about 110,000 clones, 75% to 80% seen once. Material for sequencing was PBMCs. The receptors were gathered from a woman under 40 in good health and CMV-seronegative.

This chain connects TRBV4-1 to TRBJ1-5; tentatively, D is TRBD1 (5 bases). V was trimmed by 0 bases and J by 6 bases, leaving 12 bases between them. CDR3 size: 15 residues. CDR1 is MGHRA and CDR2 is YSYEKL in the germline V gene. The CDR3 region is CASSQDGGRGQPQHF. In DNA form, the CDR3 reads TGCGCCAGCAGCCAAGATGGGGGGAGGGGTCAGCCCCAGCATTTT.

The chain carries TRBV11-2 and TRBJ2-4, with 15 nucleotides matching TRBD2. Germline V gene data show CDR1 as SGHAT and CDR2 as FQNNGV. Losses at the gene ends were 4 bases for V and 0 bases for J; bases not matched to a gene: 7. The CDR3 length is 19 residues. The CDR3 DNA follows: TGTGCCAGCAGCTCTGGACCGGGACTAGCGGGGGGAGCCAAAAACATTCAGTACTTC. It specifies CASSSGPGLAGGAKNIQYF.

The gene calls are TRBV28 and TRBJ2-1; 9 bases agree with TRBD2. The length of the CDR3 is 17 residues. Germline CDR1 reads MDHEN; CDR2 reads SYDVKM. V was pared by 4 bases and J by 7 bases, with 14 bases of the junction left unmatched. The CDR3: CASSSTPLAGGGNEQFF. CDR3 in DNA: TGTGCCAGCAGTTCAACGCCCCTGGCGGGAGGGGGGAATGAGCAGTTCTTC.

As for this clone: Sequence at one end of the junction differs from germline and may be a read error. This sequence joins TRBV30 and TRBJ1-2, with 12 bases aligning to TRBD1. Germline CDR1 GTSNPN, CDR2 SVGIG (reference sequence). The length of the CDR3 is 13 residues. CDR3: CAATGQGAYGYTF. CDR3 DNA sequence: TGCGCCGCGACGGGACAGGGGGCCTATGGCTACACCTTC.

CDR3: CASSFWSFRETQYF. The DNA for the CDR3 is TGTGCCAGCAGCTTTTGGTCCTTCAGGGAGACCCAGTACTTC. The chain uses TRBV7-9 and TRBJ2-5; D ambiguous. The CDR3 is 14 residues long. V lost 3 bases to trimming and J lost 5 bases, with 13 bases between them. Per the germline V gene, CDR1 is SEHNR and CDR2 is FQNEAQ (reference sequence).

The chain joins TRBV2 to TRBJ2-1, with no clear D. There are 12 residues in the CDR3. The germline V gene encodes CDR1 SNHLY and CDR2 FYNNEI. V lost 7 bases and J 1 base, leaving 5 bases between the germline ends. As DNA, the CDR3 is TGTGCCAGCACTCGGTCCTACAATGAGCAGTTCTTC. This codes for CASTRSYNEQFF.